This T cell receptor beta chain was sequenced for a study of beta chain features in type 1 diabetes. What was sequenced were expressed TCRB transcripts, since all of the isolated RNA had been reverse transcribed. Samples of naive, central memory and regulatory T cells yielded a mean of about 3.4 million reads. The table came from immunoSEQ multiplex PCR; TCRdb's copy has only in-frame clones and leaves some out. There are over 120,000 clones in the sample; more than 9% occur only once, and under 1.5% lies in the top ten. Study results and caveats: For TCRB rearrangement, an influence of HLA type remained unresolved here. Relative to healthy donors, patients appeared to have naive, central memory and Treg TCRB repertoires that were more similar.

On this clone: Its antigen is still unknown.

Germline CDR1 is MNHEY and CDR2 is SVGAGI. The CDR3 extends over 13 amino acids. V lost 8 bases and J lost 5; bases outside the gene matches: 8. Cell sorting via CD45RO/CCR7/CD25/CD127/CD95/CD27 was performed to obtain CD4+ naive, central memory, regulatory and stem cell-like memory cells. The clonotype comes from a man younger than 35 in good health. This chain connects TRBV6-5 to TRBJ2-5, with 7 bases fitting TRBD2. Material for sequencing was naive CD4+ T cells from blood. DNA for the CDR3: TGTGCCAGCGGAAGCGGGACCAGGGAGACCCAGTACTTC. Protein: CASGSGTRETQYF.